The entry below gives a single TCR beta chain sequence along with its context. Sequencing used immunoSEQ multiplex PCR; TCRdb keeps in-frame clones, though not all of them. The table records approximately 110,000 clones, under 85% of them present only once. The entry originates in a study of PD-L1 blockade in urothelial cancer. CDR1 and CDR2 from the germline V gene are SGHRS and YFSETQ. This CDR3 contains 14 residues. V was clipped by 4 bases and J by 0 bases; unmatched bases: 3. Sequenced material: PBMCs, taken around atezolizumab (anti-PD-L1) treatment. The source is a man between 45 and 60 years old with urothelial cancer. The rearrangement joins TRBV5-1 to TRBJ2-7; 8 bases align to TRBD2. The CDR3 DNA follows: TGCGCCAGCAGCGTTAGCGGGAACTCCTACGAGCAGTACTTC. It translates to CASSVSGNSYEQYF.